What follows is one TCR beta chain and its context. This record belongs to a study of PD-1 blockade in mismatch repair-deficient tumors. TCRdb's copy holds only in-frame clones and misses some; the assay was immunoSEQ multiplex PCR. This table holds about 120,000 clones, 85% to 90% found once. The V gene end was trimmed by 3 bases and the J gene end by 7 bases; junction bases not matched to a gene: 0. The CDR3 runs 13 residues. The germline V gene has CDR1 KGHSH and CDR2 LQKENI. Mismatch repair deficiency was confirmed in all patients, by PCR or immunohistochemistry. Three pembrolizumab responders had their TCRs sequenced.

The sequence derives from an adult with mismatch repair-deficient cancer. This chain joins TRBV18 and TRBJ1-4, with 9 positions matching TRBD1. This material consisted of peripheral blood, taken just over 70 weeks after starting pembrolizumab. This CDR3 is CASSPGQGEKLFF. The CDR3 DNA follows: TGTGCCAGCTCACCGGGACAGGGTGAAAAACTGTTTTTT. The entire variable domain, with the rest obtained from reference TRBV18 and TRBJ1-4, is as follows: NAGVMQNPRHLVRRRGQEARLRCSPMKGHSHVYWYRQLPEEGLKFMVYLQKENIIDESGMPKERFSAEFPKEGPSILRIQQVVRGDSAAYFCASSPGQGEKLFFGSGTQLSVL.